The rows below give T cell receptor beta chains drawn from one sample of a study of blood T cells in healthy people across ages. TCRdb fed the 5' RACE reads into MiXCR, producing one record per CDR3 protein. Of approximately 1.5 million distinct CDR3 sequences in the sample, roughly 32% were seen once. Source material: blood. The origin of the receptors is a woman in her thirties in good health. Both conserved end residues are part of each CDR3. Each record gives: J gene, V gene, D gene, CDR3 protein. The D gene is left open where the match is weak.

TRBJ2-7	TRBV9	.	CASSSRATDSYEQYF
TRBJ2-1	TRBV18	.	CASSRASSLEQFF
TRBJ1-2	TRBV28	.	CASGPTGSGYTF
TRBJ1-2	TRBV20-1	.	CSAGDPVNYGYTF
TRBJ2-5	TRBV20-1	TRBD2	CSAIGTSGGAGETQYF
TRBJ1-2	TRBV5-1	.	CASRSEEGNNYGYTF
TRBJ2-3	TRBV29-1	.	CSVATLATDTQYF
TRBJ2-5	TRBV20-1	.	CSAGAQETQYF
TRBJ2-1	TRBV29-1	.	CSGRDGDYNEQFF
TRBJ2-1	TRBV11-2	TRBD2	CASSSATSVSYNEQFF
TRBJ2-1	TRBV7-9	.	CASSRALGPPTLSYNEQFF
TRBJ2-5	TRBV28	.	CASNGAGETQYF
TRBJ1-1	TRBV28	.	CASTSHGSGAPGAFF
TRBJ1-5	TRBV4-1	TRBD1	CASSQADRENQPQHF
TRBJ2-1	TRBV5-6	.	CASSADQQASYYNEQFF
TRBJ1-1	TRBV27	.	CASSPWVGRGNTEAFF
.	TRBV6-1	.	CASSVTGYDSYEQYF
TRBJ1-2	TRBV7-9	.	CASSFGMGLPNYGYTF
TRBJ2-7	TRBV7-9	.	CASRREGGAFHEQYF
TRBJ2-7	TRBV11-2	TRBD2	CASSFYGPSGTVGAEQYF
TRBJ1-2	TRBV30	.	CAWTQLRGRMNYGYTF
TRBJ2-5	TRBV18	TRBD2	CASSPLGGSEETQYF
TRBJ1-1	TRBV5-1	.	CASSLGVGSGTEAFF
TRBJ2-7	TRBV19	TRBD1	CASRTGQAASYEQYF
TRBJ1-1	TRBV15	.	CATSRGPLTEAFF
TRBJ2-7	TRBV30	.	CAWSAPITWSYEQYF
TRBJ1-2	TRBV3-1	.	CASSQDILRGYGYTF
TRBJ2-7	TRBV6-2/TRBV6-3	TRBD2	CASSYRGGGSNEQYF
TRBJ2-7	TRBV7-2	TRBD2	CASSLARTSSYEQYF
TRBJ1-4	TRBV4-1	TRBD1	CASSRDRATNEKLFF
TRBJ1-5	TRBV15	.	CATSVQVGQPQHF
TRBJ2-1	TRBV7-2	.	CASSLASPMGGPSNEQFF
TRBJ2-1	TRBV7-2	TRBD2	CASNSPGLKYDEQFF
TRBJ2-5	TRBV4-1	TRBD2	CASSQTSGGEQETQYF
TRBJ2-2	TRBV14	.	CASSQDLPGGERFF
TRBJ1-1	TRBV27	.	CASLLGWAGTMNTEAFF
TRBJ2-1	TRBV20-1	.	CSARDLGFGGQQETQFF
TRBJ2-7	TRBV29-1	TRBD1	CSVGVDRGLGQYF
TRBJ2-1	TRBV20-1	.	CSAEGSSSYNEQFF
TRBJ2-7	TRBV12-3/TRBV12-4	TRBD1	CASSISTGTGPFEQYF
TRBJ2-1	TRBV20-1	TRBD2	CSVKASGSYNEQFF
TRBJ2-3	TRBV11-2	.	CASSLREPRTDTQYF
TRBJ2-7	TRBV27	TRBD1	CASRPGTGGNEQYF
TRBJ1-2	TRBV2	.	CASSESPNYGYTF
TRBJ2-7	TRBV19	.	CASSSTAAGAHEQYF
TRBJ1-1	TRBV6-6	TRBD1	CATTPGGQGRMNTEAFF
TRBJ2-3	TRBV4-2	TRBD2	CASSQAHGGGDTDTQYF
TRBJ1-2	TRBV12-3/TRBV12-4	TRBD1	CASSPRGQGNYGYTF
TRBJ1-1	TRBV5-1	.	CTSSPDRREAFF